This TCR beta chain was identified in a study of shared clonotypes between healthy human individuals. CD45RO-negative cells were positively selected for CCR7, leaving out terminally differentiated effector memory CD45RA+ cells. Using immunoSEQ multiplex PCR, the repertoire was profiled, and TCRdb retains in-frame clones only, with some absent. The sample shows around 2,000,000 clones, roughly 95% of them seen only once. CDR3 length: 15 amino acids. Per germline, CDR1 MDHEN and CDR2 SYDVKM. Trimming removed 3 bases at V and 1 base at J, with 12 bases between. Material: naive CD8+ T cells sorted from blood. The chain joins TRBV28 to TRBJ1-1; D gene unclear. The receptor comes from a man aged 18-30 years in good health. CDR3 in amino acids: CASSFLAYQNTEAFF. The CDR3 nucleotides are TGTGCCAGCAGTTTCCTGGCCTATCAGAACACTGAAGCTTTCTTT. Full variable domain (outside the CDR3, taken from reference TRBV28 and TRBJ1-1): DVKVTQSSRYLVKRTGEKVFLECVQDMDHENMFWYRQDPGLGLRLIYFSYDVKMKEKGDIPEGYSVSREKKERFSLILESASTNQTSMYLCASSFLAYQNTEAFFGQGTRLTVV.